The 15 T cell receptor beta chains reported below all come from one sample, sequenced in a study of shared clonotypes between healthy human individuals. Produced via immunoSEQ multiplex PCR; TCRdb's table is partial and in-frame only. The sample yields about 700,000 clones, 74% seen once. Sequencing was done on a sample of memory CD4+ T cells sorted from blood. Subset: CD45RA-negative fraction. These receptors were collected from a woman under 40 in good health.

Details on this clone: The sample contains more than one DNA sequence encoding this CDR3. This chain uses TRBV5-1 with TRBJ2-7; 8 nucleotides line up with TRBD1. This CDR3 region has 14 residues. The V and J ends lost 4 bases and 1 base, in that order; junction bases with no gene match: 4. CDR1 is SGHRS, CDR2 YFSETQ, per germline. The CDR3 region is CASSPDRVSYEQYF. CDR3 sequence (DNA): TGCGCCAGCAGCCCGGACAGGGTGTCCTACGAGCAGTACTTC.

This clone was recorded once. The chain couples TRBV4-1 to TRBJ1-1; D not resolved. CDR1 is MGHRA, CDR2 YSYEKL, per germline. The length of the CDR3 is 16 residues. Trimming cost V 0 bases and J 3 bases, with 14 bases left between them. The CDR3 DNA sequence: TGCGCCAGCAGCCAAGACCCATCTGCCCAGGACACTGAAGCTTTCTTT. This sequence encodes CASSQDPSAQDTEAFF.

The chain uses TRBV19 and TRBJ1-1; the D gene is possibly TRBD1 (5 bases). CDR3 length equals 14 residues. With 6 bases removed from V and 1 base from J, the gap between germline ends came to 12 bases. Germline assignment: CDR1 LNHDA and CDR2 SQIVND (reference sequence). CDR3 protein: CASSLQVANTEAFF. The CDR3 DNA is TGTGCCAGTAGCTTACAGGTGGCGAACACTGAAGCTTTCTTT.

This clone came up once. The same CDR3 arises from other DNA sequences in this sample as well. The V gene is TRBV5-1, the J gene TRBJ1-2, with 9 bases fitting TRBD1. V lost 0 bases and J lost 5; bases outside the gene matches: 2. Germline-derived CDR1 and CDR2 are SGHRS and YFSETQ. This CDR3 region has 14 residues. The CDR3 DNA reads TGCGCCAGCAGCTTGGGGGACAGGGTGTATGGCTACACCTTC. It specifies CASSLGDRVYGYTF.

This clone came up a few times. This chain joins TRBV7-9 and TRBJ2-7; 10 nucleotides agree with TRBD2. J gave up 5 bases and V 6 bases, and 19 bases lay outside the gene matches. CDR3 length: 18 amino acids. In germline, CDR1 is SEHNR, CDR2 FQNEAQ (reference sequence). This CDR3 is CASSTRVGSGRISNEQYF. The CDR3 coding sequence is TGTGCCAGCAGTACCCGTGTAGGTAGCGGGAGGATTTCCAACGAGCAGTACTTC.

This chain joins TRBV6-5 and TRBJ1-5, with a tentative D call TRBD1 (6 bases). The CDR3 covers 15 residues. CDR1 is MNHEY and CDR2 is SVGAGI in the germline V gene. Trimming left V 6 bases short and J 0 bases short, with 12 bases between. CDR3 protein: CASRLQGNSNQPQHF. The CDR3 DNA reads as TGTGCCAGCAGGTTACAGGGTAATAGCAATCAGCCCCAGCATTTT.

The chain carries TRBV15 and TRBJ2-7; D is uncertain. This CDR3 is 13 amino acids long. Germline loops: CDR1 LNHNV, CDR2 YYDKDF (reference sequence). Trimming cost V 3 bases and J 0 bases, with 6 bases left between them. The CDR3 is CATSSLGSYEQYF. As DNA, the CDR3 is TGTGCCACCAGCAGTCTTGGCTCCTACGAGCAGTACTTC.

The chain recombines TRBV5-1 with TRBJ2-1, with 11 bases aligning to TRBD2. The V gene end was trimmed by 2 bases and the J gene end by 10 bases; junction bases not matched to a gene: 8. This CDR3 is 15 amino acids long. Per germline, CDR1 SGHRS and CDR2 YFSETQ. CDR3 nucleotides: TGCGCCAGCAGCTTAGATCCTAGCGGGAGGATGGAGCAGTTCTTC. Its protein product is CASSLDPSGRMEQFF.

This rearrangement joins TRBV19 to TRBJ2-5; 10 bases agree with TRBD1. The V and J ends lost 4 bases and 7 bases, in that order; junction bases with no gene match: 12. This CDR3 comprises 16 residues. The V gene's germline CDR1 is LNHDA and CDR2 SQIVND (reference sequence). DNA for the CDR3: TGTGCCAGTAGTAGAGGGGGACAGGGGCCCCTAGGGACCCAGTACTTC. Translating gives CASSRGGQGPLGTQYF.

The table lists this clone with a few counts. V is TRBV5-5 and J is TRBJ1-1; D gene uncertain. The ends were cut back, 0 bases at V and 11 bases at J, with 11 bases in the middle. CDR1 and CDR2 (germline): SGHKS, YYEKEE (reference sequence). The CDR3 is made up of 12 amino acids. The CDR3 coding sequence is TGTGCCAGCAGCTTGGACCACTTAGGGGCTTTCTTT. Its protein product is CASSLDHLGAFF. Combining the CDR3 with reference TRBV5-5 and TRBJ1-1 gives the whole variable domain DAGVTQSPTHLIKTRGQQVTLRCSPISGHKSVSWYQQVLGQGPQFIFQYYEKEERGRGNFPDRFSARQFPNYSSELNVNALLLGDSALYLCASSLDHLGAFFGQGTRLTVV.

The V and J genes are TRBV5-1 and TRBJ2-1; TRBD1 matches 7 bases. The CDR3 totals 16 residues. The junction had 10 bases not matched to a gene; V was cut back by 6 bases and J by 1 base. Germline lookup yields CDR1 SGHRS and CDR2 YFSETQ. The CDR3 coding sequence is TGCGCCAGCACGCGAGGGGGCGCAGTATCCTACAATGAGCAGTTCTTC. This translates into CASTRGGAVSYNEQFF.

The V and J genes are TRBV23-1 and TRBJ2-5; D unclear. TRBV23-1 is annotated as an ORF whose role is uncertain. CDR3 length: 11 residues. The V end was cut by 4 bases, the J end by 6 bases, with 6 bases between. DNA for the CDR3: TGCGCCAGCAGTCCAAGGAAGACCCAGTACTTC. It encodes CASSPRKTQYF.

Many counts were recorded for this clone. The chain links TRBV6-6 to TRBJ1-1; unclear D gene. The CDR3 has 14 residues. Germline CDR1 is MNHNY and CDR2 is SVGAGI (reference sequence). The V gene lost 0 bases and the J gene lost 3 bases, with 8 bases spanning the gap. CDR3 amino acids: CASSYSNSHTEAFF. The CDR3 bases are TGTGCCAGCAGTTACTCGAATAGCCACACTGAAGCTTTCTTT.

This clone was counted only a few times. This chain uses TRBV7-9 with TRBJ1-1, with TRBD1 as a possible D gene (5 bases). The germline V and J ends were trimmed by 10 bases and 1 base, with 7 bases remaining between them. From germline, CDR1 is SEHNR and CDR2 FQNEAQ (reference sequence). The CDR3 is 11 residues long. CDR3 in amino acids: CATTGNTEAFF. CDR3 in DNA: TGTGCCACTACAGGGAACACTGAAGCTTTCTTT.

This chain joins TRBV5-6 and TRBJ2-1; D might be TRBD2 (5 bases). This CDR3 has 12 residues. CDR1 is SGHDT and CDR2 is YYEEEE in the germline V gene. V was trimmed by 3 bases and J by 6 bases, leaving 7 bases between them. This chain's CDR3 is CASSWSGNEQFF. CDR3 nucleotide sequence: TGTGCCAGCAGCTGGAGCGGCAATGAGCAGTTCTTC. Complete variable domain (other parts from reference TRBV5-6 and TRBJ2-1): DAGVTQSPTHLIKTRGQQVTLRCSPKSGHDTVSWYQQALGQGPQFIFQYYEEEERQRGNFPDRFSGHQFPNYSSELNVNALLLGDSALYLCASSWSGNEQFFGPGTRLTVL.